A single sample gave rise to the 8 T cell receptor beta chains below, sequenced in a study of blood T cells in healthy people across ages. A second PCR, run for roughly 7 to 11 cycles, used a sample-barcoded 5' primer plus a J-beta primer mix. Each CDR3 protein is one row after TCRdb ran MiXCR on the 5' RACE reads. The sample includes nearly 800,000 distinct CDR3 sequences, around 50% of them seen just once. The sample consisted of blood. These receptors were taken from a man aged 40-55 years in good health.

CDR3 loop: CASRPTGGHYGYTF. The DNA for the CDR3 is TGTGCCAGCAGACCGACAGGGGGACACTATGGCTACACCTTC. This chain connects TRBV6-2 or TRBV6-3 to TRBJ1-2; 9 bases match TRBD1. Germline CDR1 and CDR2: MNHEY and SVGEGT. V dropped 6 bases and J dropped 3; count of bases not matched to a gene: 5. CDR3 length: 14 residues.

The V gene is TRBV7-9, the J gene TRBJ2-1, with no clear D. Per germline, CDR1 SEHNR and CDR2 FQNEAQ (reference sequence). Trimming took off 5 bases at V and 0 bases at J, with 14 bases between the two ends. This CDR3 comprises 16 residues. CDR3 DNA sequence: TGTGCCAGCAGCCCTGGGGAAGGAGCCTCCTACAATGAGCAGTTCTTC. It yields the protein CASSPGEGASYNEQFF. The variable domain in full, completed from reference TRBV7-9 and TRBJ2-1, reads DTGVSQNPRHKITKRGQNVTFRCDPISEHNRLYWYRQTLGQGPEFLTYFQNEAQLEKSRLLSDRFSAERPKGSFSTLEIQRTEQGDSAMYLCASSPGEGASYNEQFFGPGTRLTVL.

A few counts support this clonotype. The gene calls are TRBV6-2 or TRBV6-3 and TRBJ2-6, with 12 bases that match TRBD2. CDR1 is MNHEY, CDR2 SVGEGT, per germline. The CDR3 consists of 18 residues. Germline trimming cut 6 bases from V and 0 bases from J; bases unmatched to any gene: 6. The CDR3: CASSRRTSGISGANVLTF. CDR3 sequence (DNA): TGTGCCAGCAGCCGAAGGACTAGCGGGATCTCTGGGGCCAACGTCCTGACTTTC.

The rearrangement joins TRBV7-2 to TRBJ2-3; TRBD1 aligns across 8 bases. This CDR3 has 15 amino acids. After removal of 4 bases from V and 4 bases from J, the junction contained 7 bases not matched to a gene. CDR1 and CDR2 (germline): SGHTA, FQGNSA. The CDR3 nucleotides read TGTGCCAGCAGCTCCCGACAGGGGCTCGCAGATACGCAGTATTTT. This sequence encodes CASSSRQGLADTQYF.

This clonotype appeared many times. The rearrangement uses TRBV28 and TRBJ2-7; the D gene is possibly TRBD1 (6 bases). This CDR3 contains 14 residues. V lost 5 bases to trimming and J lost 1 base, with 12 bases between them. In germline, CDR1 is MDHEN, CDR2 SYDVKM. CDR3 residues: CASSLQGDSYEQYF. DNA for the CDR3: TGTGCCAGCAGTCTACAGGGAGATTCCTACGAGCAGTACTTC. The full variable domain, rest sourced from reference TRBV28 and TRBJ2-7, is DVKVTQSSRYLVKRTGEKVFLECVQDMDHENMFWYRQDPGLGLRLIYFSYDVKMKEKGDIPEGYSVSREKKERFSLILESASTNQTSMYLCASSLQGDSYEQYFGPGTRLTVT.

The J gene is TRBJ2-1, the V gene TRBV5-1; 11 nucleotides match TRBD1. CDR3 length equals 15 residues. The trim removed 2 bases at V and 8 bases at J, leaving 6 bases unmatched. CDR1 and CDR2 from the germline V gene are SGHRS and YFSETQ. The CDR3, as DNA: TGCGCCAGCAGCTTCCGGGACAGGGGGAAGTATGAGCAGTTCTTC. Residues: CASSFRDRGKYEQFF.

This clonotype was counted only a few times. The chain couples TRBV27 to TRBJ1-1, with 7 bases that match TRBD1. V was clipped by 5 bases and J by 5 bases; unmatched bases: 8. Germline values: CDR1 MNHEY, CDR2 SMNVEV (reference sequence). The CDR3 sequence is 14 residues long. The CDR3 region is CASSKGGAGTEAFF. The CDR3 DNA follows: TGTGCCAGCAGTAAAGGGGGCGCAGGAACTGAAGCTTTCTTT.

This clonotype came up many times. The chain employs TRBV12-3 or TRBV12-4 and TRBJ2-3; D unclear. Deletions cut 7 bases from V and 3 bases from J, with 14 bases between. The CDR3 loop spans 14 amino acids. The CDR3 reads CASNSDGSTDTQYF. The DNA for the CDR3 is TGTGCCAGCAACTCGGACGGATCGACAGATACGCAGTATTTT.